This T cell receptor (beta chain) comes out of a study of cytomegalovirus exposure and HLA in healthy donors. Notes on the study in general: Follow-up analysis later connected one missense variant in DCLRE1C with trimming of TCR beta V- and J-genes. HLA alleles were associated with 15,000 to 20,000 TCR beta sequences in a later analysis at 0.05 false discovery rate.

A remark on this clone: The antigen remains unidentified.

V dropped 4 bases and J dropped 3 bases, with 13 bases sitting between them. CDR3 length: 15 amino acids. Germline V gene sequence: CDR1 MNHNY, CDR2 SVGAGI (reference sequence). PCR primers comprised 60 Vbeta and 13 Jbeta primers. Clones were read by immunoSEQ multiplex PCR, and TCRdb kept only the in-frame ones, dropping some. There are more than 150,000 clones in the sample; more than 70% occur only once, and around 1.4% lies in the top ten. The chain is built from TRBV6-6 and TRBJ2-1; no clear D. Sequenced: PBMCs. This receptor was identified in a girl aged 5-17 years in good health and CMV-seropositive. The CDR3 reads CASSFGPIFYNEQFF. The CDR3 nucleotides read TGTGCCAGCAGTTTCGGTCCAATTTTCTACAATGAGCAGTTCTTC.